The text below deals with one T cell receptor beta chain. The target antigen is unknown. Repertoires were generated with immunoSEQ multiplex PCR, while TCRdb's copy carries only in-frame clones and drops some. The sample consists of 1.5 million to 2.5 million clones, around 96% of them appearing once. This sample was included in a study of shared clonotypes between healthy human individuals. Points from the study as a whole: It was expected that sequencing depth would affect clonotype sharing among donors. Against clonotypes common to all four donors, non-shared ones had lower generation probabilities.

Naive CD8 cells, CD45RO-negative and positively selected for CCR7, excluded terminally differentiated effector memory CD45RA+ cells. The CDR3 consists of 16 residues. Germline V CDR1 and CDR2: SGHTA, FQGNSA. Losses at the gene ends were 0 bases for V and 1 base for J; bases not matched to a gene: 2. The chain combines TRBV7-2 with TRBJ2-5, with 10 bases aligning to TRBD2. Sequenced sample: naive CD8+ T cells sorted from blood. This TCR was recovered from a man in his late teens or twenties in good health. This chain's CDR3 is CASSLASGGLQETQYF. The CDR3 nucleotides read TGTGCCAGCAGCTTAGCTAGCGGGGGGCTCCAAGAGACCCAGTACTTC.